This T cell receptor (beta chain) stems from a study of T cell clonality in common variable immunodeficiency. General observations from the study: TCRbeta clonality was increased in CVID versus healthy controls. Common variable immunodeficiency TCR beta sequences reportedly had fewer deletions and N-nucleotide insertions.

This clone was seen ten or more times. As yet, its antigen is unknown. Coverage ceases 3 residues before the CDR3 finishes, and the germline J gene fills in the end. Germline assignment: CDR1 GTSNPN and CDR2 SVGIG (reference sequence). V gave up 1 base and J gave up 0 bases, with 12 bases separating them. This CDR3 region has 15 residues. Sequenced by immunoSEQ multiplex PCR; TCRdb stores in-frame clones only, minus some. The sample is made up of tens of thousands of clones, none counted only once. This clonotype originated in a person aged 18 to 75 in good health. Input material: peripheral blood mononuclear cells. The chain employs TRBV30 and TRBJ2-5, with D perhaps being TRBD1 or TRBD2 (6 bases each). The CDR3 region is CAWSGQGRYQETQYF. The CDR3 bases that were read are TGTGCCTGGAGTGGCCAGGGGAGGTACCAAGAGACC.